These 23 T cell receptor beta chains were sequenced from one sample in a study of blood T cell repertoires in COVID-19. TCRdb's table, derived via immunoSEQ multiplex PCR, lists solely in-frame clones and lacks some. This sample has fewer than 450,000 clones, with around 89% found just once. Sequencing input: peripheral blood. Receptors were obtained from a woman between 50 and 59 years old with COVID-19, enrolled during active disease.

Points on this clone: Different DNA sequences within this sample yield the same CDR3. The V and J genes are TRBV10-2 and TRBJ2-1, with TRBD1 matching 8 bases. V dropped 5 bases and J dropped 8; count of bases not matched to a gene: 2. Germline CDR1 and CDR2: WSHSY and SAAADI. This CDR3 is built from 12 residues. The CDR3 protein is CASSQQGDEQFF. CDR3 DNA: TGCGCCAGCAGTCAACAGGGGGATGAGCAGTTCTTC.

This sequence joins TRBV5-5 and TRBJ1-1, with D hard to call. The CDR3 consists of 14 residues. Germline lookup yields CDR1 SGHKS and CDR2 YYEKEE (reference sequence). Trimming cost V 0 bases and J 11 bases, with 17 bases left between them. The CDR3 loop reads CASSLDGTAARAFF. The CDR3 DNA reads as TGTGCCAGCAGCTTGGACGGAACGGCAGCCAGGGCTTTCTTT.

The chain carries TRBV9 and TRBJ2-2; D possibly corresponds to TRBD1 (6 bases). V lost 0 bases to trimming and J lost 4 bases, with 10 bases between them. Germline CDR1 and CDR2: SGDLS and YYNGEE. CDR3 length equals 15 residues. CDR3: CASSVGRGTTGELFF. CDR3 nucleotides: TGTGCCAGCAGCGTAGGCAGGGGTACCACCGGGGAGCTGTTTTTT.

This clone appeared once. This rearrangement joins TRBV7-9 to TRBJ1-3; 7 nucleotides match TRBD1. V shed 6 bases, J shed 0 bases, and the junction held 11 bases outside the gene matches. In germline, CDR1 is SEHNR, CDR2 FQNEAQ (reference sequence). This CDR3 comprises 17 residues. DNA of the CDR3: TGTGCCAGCAGACGTCGCGACGGGGACAGCTCTGGAAACACCATATATTTT. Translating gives CASRRRDGDSSGNTIYF.

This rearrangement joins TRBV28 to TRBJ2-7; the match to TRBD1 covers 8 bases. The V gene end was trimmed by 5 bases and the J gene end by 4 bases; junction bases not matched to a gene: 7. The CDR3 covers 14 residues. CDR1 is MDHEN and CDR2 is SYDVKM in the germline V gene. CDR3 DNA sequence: TGTGCCAGCAGTCGCAGGGGGCTCGGGTACGAGCAGTACTTC. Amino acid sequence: CASSRRGLGYEQYF.

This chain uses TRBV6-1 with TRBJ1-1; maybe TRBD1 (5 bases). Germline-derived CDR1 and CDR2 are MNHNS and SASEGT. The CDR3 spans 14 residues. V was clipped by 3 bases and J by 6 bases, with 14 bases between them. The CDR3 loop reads CASSDGGARAEAFF. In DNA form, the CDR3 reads TGTGCCAGCAGTGATGGAGGGGCCAGGGCTGAAGCTTTCTTT.

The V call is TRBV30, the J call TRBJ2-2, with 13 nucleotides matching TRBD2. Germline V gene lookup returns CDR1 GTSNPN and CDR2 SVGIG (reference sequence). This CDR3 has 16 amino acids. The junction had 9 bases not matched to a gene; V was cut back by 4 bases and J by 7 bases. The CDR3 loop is CAWTGLAGASGGELFF. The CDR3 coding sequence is TGTGCCTGGACCGGACTAGCGGGGGCCTCTGGCGGGGAGCTGTTTTTT.

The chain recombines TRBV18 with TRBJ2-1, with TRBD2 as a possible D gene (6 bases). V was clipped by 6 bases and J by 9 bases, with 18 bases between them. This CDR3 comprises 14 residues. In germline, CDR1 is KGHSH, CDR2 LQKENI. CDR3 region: CASSPRGVAVEQFF. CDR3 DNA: TGTGCCAGCTCCCCCCGCGGGGTCGCGGTTGAGCAGTTCTTC.

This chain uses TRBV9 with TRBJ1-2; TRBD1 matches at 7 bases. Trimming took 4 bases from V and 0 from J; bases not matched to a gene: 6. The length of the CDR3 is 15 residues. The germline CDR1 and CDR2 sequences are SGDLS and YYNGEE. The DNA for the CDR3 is TGTGCCAGCAGCCCTGGGACAGTGACTAACTATGGCTACACCTTC. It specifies CASSPGTVTNYGYTF.

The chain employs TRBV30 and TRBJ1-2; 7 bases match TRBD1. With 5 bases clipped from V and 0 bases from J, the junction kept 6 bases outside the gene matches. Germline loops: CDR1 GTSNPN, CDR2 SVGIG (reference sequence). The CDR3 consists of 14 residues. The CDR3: CAWGLGTANYGYTF. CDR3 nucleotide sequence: TGTGCCTGGGGATTAGGGACAGCTAACTATGGCTACACCTTC.

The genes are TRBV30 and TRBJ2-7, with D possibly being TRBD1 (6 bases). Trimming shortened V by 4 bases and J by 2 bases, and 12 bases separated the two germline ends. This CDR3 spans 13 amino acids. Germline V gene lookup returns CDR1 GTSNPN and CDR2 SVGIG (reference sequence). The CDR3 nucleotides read TGTGCCTGGACACAGGGAGACACCTACGAGCAGTACTTC. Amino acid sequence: CAWTQGDTYEQYF.

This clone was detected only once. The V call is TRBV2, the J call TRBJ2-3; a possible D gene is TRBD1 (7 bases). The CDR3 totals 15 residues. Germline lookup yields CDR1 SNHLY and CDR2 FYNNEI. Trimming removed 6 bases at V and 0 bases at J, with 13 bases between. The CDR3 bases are TGTGCCAGCAGACATCAGGGGGGAAGCACAGATACGCAGTATTTT. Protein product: CASRHQGGSTDTQYF.

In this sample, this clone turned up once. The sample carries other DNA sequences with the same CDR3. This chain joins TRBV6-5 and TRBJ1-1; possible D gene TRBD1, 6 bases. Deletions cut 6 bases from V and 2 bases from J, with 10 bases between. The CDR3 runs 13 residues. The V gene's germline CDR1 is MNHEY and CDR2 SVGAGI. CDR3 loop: CASSRTVNTEAFF. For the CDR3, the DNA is TGTGCCAGCAGCCGGACAGTTAACACTGAAGCTTTCTTT.

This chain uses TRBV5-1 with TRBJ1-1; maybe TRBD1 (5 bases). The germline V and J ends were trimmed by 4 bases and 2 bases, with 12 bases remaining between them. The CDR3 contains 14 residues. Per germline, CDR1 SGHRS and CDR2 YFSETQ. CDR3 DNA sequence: TGCGCCAGCAGCATGTCAGGGATTAACACTGAAGCTTTCTTT. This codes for CASSMSGINTEAFF.

CDR3 sequence: CASSGAITDTQYF. CDR3 coding DNA: TGCGCCAGCAGTGGGGCTATTACAGATACGCAGTATTTT. The chain links TRBV10-1 to TRBJ2-3; D unresolved. The germline V gene has CDR1 WNHNN and CDR2 SYGVQD (reference sequence). CDR3 length: 13 residues. Trimming took off 4 bases at V and 3 bases at J, with 8 bases between the two ends.

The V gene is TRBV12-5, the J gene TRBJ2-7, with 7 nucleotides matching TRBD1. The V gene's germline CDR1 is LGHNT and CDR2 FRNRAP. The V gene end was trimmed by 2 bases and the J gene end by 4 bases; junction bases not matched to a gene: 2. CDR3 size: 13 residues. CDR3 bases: TGTGCTAGTGGTTTGTCACAGGGGTACGAGCAGTACTTC. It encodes CASGLSQGYEQYF.

CDR3 sequence reads: CATSTGQGTSYEQYF. The DNA of the CDR3 is TGTGCCACCAGCACTGGGCAGGGGACCTCCTACGAGCAGTACTTC. The chain has TRBV24-1 and TRBJ2-7; D possibly corresponds to TRBD1 (6 bases). Trimming left V 7 bases short and J 0 bases short, with 15 bases between. CDR3 length equals 15 residues. CDR1 KGHDR and CDR2 SFDVKD come from the germline V gene.

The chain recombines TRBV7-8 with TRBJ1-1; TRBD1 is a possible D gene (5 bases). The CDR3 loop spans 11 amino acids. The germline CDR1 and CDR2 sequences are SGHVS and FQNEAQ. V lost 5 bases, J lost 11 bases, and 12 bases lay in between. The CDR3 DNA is TGTGCCAGCAGCCGCAGGGTAGGGGCTTTCTTT. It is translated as CASSRRVGAFF.

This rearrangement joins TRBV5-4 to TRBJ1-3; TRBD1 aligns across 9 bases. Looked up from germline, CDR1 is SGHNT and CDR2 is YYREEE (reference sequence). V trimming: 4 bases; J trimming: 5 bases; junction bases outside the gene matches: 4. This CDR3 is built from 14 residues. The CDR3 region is CASSLGTGRNTIYF. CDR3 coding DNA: TGTGCCAGCAGCCTCGGGACAGGGCGAAACACCATATATTTT.

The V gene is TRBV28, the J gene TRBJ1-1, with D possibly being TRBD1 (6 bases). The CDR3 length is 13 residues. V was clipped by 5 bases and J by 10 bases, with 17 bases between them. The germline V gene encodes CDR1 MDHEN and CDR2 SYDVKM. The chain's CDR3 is CASSPNRVERAFF. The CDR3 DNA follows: TGTGCCAGCAGTCCTAACAGGGTTGAGAGAGCTTTCTTT.

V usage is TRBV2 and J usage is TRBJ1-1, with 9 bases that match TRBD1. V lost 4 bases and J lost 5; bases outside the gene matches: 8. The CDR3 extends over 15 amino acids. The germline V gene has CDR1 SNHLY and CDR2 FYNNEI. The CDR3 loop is CASSGDTGGGTEAFF. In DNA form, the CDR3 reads TGTGCCAGCAGTGGGGACACAGGGGGCGGAACTGAAGCTTTCTTT.

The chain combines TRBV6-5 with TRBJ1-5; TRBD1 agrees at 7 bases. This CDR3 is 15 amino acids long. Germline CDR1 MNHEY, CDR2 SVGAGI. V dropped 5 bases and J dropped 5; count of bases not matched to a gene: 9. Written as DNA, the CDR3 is TGTGCCAGCAGTCCCCGAGGGACAGACTATCAGCCCCAGCATTTT. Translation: CASSPRGTDYQPQHF.

The CDR3: CSVLSRGNSYNEQFF. DNA of the CDR3: TGCAGCGTTCTTTCGCGGGGGAACTCCTACAATGAGCAGTTCTTC. V gene TRBV29-1 combines with J gene TRBJ2-1, with 7 bases identical to TRBD2. This CDR3 region has 15 residues. From germline, CDR1 is SQVTM and CDR2 ANQGSEA. Trimming cost V 5 bases and J 0 bases; bases outside gene matches: 7.